Sequencing of this T cell receptor (beta chain) was carried out in a study of OX40 agonist ivuxolimab in advanced cancers. As for the study in general: Patients undergoing dose escalation presented with hepatocellular carcinoma, melanoma, renal cell or head and neck cancer.

Generated by immunoSEQ multiplex PCR, the TCRdb table keeps only in-frame clones and is missing some. Here the sample spans about 57,000 clones, nearly 85% being singletons. Collection of blood occurred at baseline, at cycle 4 day 1, and at cycle 7 day 1. CDR1 is SGHDT and CDR2 is YYEEEE in the germline V gene. This CDR3 contains 14 residues. Trimming removed 6 bases from V and 10 bases from J, with 20 bases in between. The rearrangement joins TRBV5-6 to TRBJ2-1, with D maybe TRBD1 (6 bases). Specimen: CD4+ or CD8+ T cells sorted from blood, collected in a trial of the OX40 agonist ivuxolimab. This clonotype was obtained from an adult with an advanced solid tumor such as melanoma, head and neck, liver or kidney cancer. The CDR3 coding sequence is TGTGCCAGCAACCAACAGGGTCGGATGAAAGAGCAGTTCTTC. Its protein product is CASNQQGRMKEQFF. The full variable domain, its missing parts supplied by reference TRBV5-6 and TRBJ2-1, is DAGVTQSPTHLIKTRGQQVTLRCSPKSGHDTVSWYQQALGQGPQFIFQYYEEEERQRGNFPDRFSGHQFPNYSSELNVNALLLGDSALYLCASNQQGRMKEQFFGPGTRLTVL.